The rows below give T cell receptor beta chains drawn from one sample of a study of blood T cell repertoires in COVID-19. This table comes from immunoSEQ multiplex PCR, and its TCRdb copy is limited to in-frame clones, with some not included. This sample has fewer than 250,000 clones, with approximately 85% found just once. Sequencing was performed on PBMCs or T cells enriched from blood (not recorded which). These receptors came from a woman aged 45-60 years who had recovered from COVID-19. CDR3s include the opening cysteine and the closing phenylalanine or tryptophan. Each record gives: D gene, V gene, CDR3 protein. A D gene is named only where the DNA matches it firmly.

d_gene: .; v_gene: TRBV7-2; CDR3aa: CASSLRGAATTTEAFF
d_gene: .; v_gene: TRBV3-1/TRBV3-2; CDR3aa: CASRGANEQFF
d_gene: .; v_gene: TRBV19; CDR3aa: CASTPRTANEKLFF
d_gene: TRBD2; v_gene: TRBV5-1; CDR3aa: CASSFQFGRSSYNEQFF
d_gene: .; v_gene: TRBV19; CDR3aa: CASSMDSRLYNSPLHF
d_gene: .; v_gene: TRBV18; CDR3aa: CATPKSPLNSGNEQFF
d_gene: .; v_gene: TRBV12-3/TRBV12-4; CDR3aa: CASSVNYSPLHF
d_gene: TRBD2; v_gene: TRBV6-2/TRBV6-3; CDR3aa: CASRPKTSGTPYNEQFF
d_gene: .; v_gene: TRBV27; CDR3aa: CASSLTLGGEQYF
d_gene: .; v_gene: TRBV3-1/TRBV3-2; CDR3aa: CASSPRPRAATEAFF
d_gene: .; v_gene: TRBV11-3; CDR3aa: CASSSTAPNYGYTF
d_gene: .; v_gene: TRBV7-9; CDR3aa: CASSPQYEQYF
d_gene: .; v_gene: TRBV4-3; CDR3aa: CASSQDRDTGELFF
d_gene: TRBD2; v_gene: TRBV11-3; CDR3aa: CASSATSGGANEQFF
d_gene: .; v_gene: TRBV4-1; CDR3aa: CASSQGTRTASNEKLFF
d_gene: TRBD1; v_gene: TRBV28; CDR3aa: CASSPMTGGLTQYF
d_gene: TRBD2; v_gene: TRBV6-5; CDR3aa: CASRFSGKSYNEQFF
d_gene: .; v_gene: TRBV19; CDR3aa: CASSIGGGPGTEAFF
d_gene: TRBD1; v_gene: TRBV18; CDR3aa: CASSPVDRAQETQYF